This TCR beta chain was identified in a study of blood T cell repertoires in COVID-19. Study context: The samples span acute and convalescent COVID-19 from the United States, Italy and Spain. The cDNA or gDNA used as material had been derived from T cells, B-cell-depleted T cells, or PBMCs.

Germline V lookup: CDR1 LNHDA, CDR2 SQIVND (reference sequence). The CDR3 covers 15 residues. The junction had 6 bases not matched to a gene; V was cut back by 3 bases and J by 4 bases. Per the original methods: Reference gene primer amplification gave estimated nucleated cell counts. Sequenced by immunoSEQ multiplex PCR; TCRdb stores in-frame clones only, minus some. Clone size and V and J calls were adopted from that table, with D and trimming inferred from the DNA. This sample has some 400,000 clones, with nearly 90% found just once. The receptor was isolated from a man aged 18-30 years with active or convalescent COVID-19. The chain links TRBV19 to TRBJ2-7; TRBD1 matches 10 bases. Material for sequencing was peripheral blood. In DNA, the CDR3 is TGTGCCAGTAGTATGTCGGGACAGGGGTTATACGAGCAGTACTTC. The encoded protein is CASSMSGQGLYEQYF. The full variable domain, in which reference TRBV19 and TRBJ2-7 provide the parts outside the CDR3, is DGGITQSPKYLFRKEGQNVTLSCEQNLNHDAMYWYRQDPGQGLRLIYYSQIVNDFQKGDIAEGYSVSREKKESFPLTVTSAQKNPTAFYLCASSMSGQGLYEQYFGPGTRLTVT.